The 8 T cell receptor beta chains listed next were all sequenced from one sample in a study of CD8 T cells in Susac syndrome. A quantity of about 0.45 to 1 ug RNA underwent reverse transcription using random hexamers. A single record per CDR3 protein comes from TCRdb applying MiXCR to the immunoSEQ multiplex PCR reads. The table shows about 140,000 distinct CDR3 sequences, with 85% to 95% occurring only once. Sequencing was carried out using CD4+ T cells from PBMCs. These TCRs come from a human donor with Susac syndrome.

Of note for this clonotype: At one end the junction does not follow the germline gene, possibly because of a read error. The CDR3 is CASSEYYSEQFF. CDR3 nucleotide sequence: TGTGCCAGCAGTGAATATTACAGTGAGCAGTTCTTC. The rearrangement uses TRBV25-1 and TRBJ2-1; no clear D gene. The CDR3 runs to 12 residues. The V gene's germline CDR1 is MGHDK and CDR2 SYGVNS.

This clonotype came up once. This chain links TRBV12-3 or TRBV12-4 with TRBJ1-3; TRBD1 might be the D (5 bases). Trimming took off 11 bases at V and 0 bases at J, with 11 bases between the two ends. The CDR3 loop spans 13 amino acids. CDR3 residues: CASRQISGNTIYF. The CDR3 DNA is TGTGCCTCCCGACAGATCTCTGGAAACACCATATATTTT.

The sample holds one count of this clonotype. V gene TRBV30 combines with J gene TRBJ1-5; 10 nucleotides match TRBD1. The germline gives CDR1 GTSNPN, CDR2 SVGIG (reference sequence). The V gene end was trimmed by 3 bases and the J gene end by 11 bases; junction bases not matched to a gene: 10. The CDR3 consists of 14 residues. The CDR3 protein is CAWSPGTGAHSQHF. DNA for the CDR3: TGTGCCTGGAGCCCAGGGACAGGGGCGCATTCCCAGCATTTT.

The chain joins TRBV5-4 to TRBJ2-2; D is unclear. Trimming stripped 0 bases from V and 0 bases from J, with 9 bases between. The CDR3 covers 16 residues. Germline V gene data show CDR1 as SGHNT and CDR2 as YYREEE (reference sequence). This chain's CDR3 is CASSLAGWSNTGELFF. CDR3 DNA sequence: TGTGCCAGCAGCTTGGCCGGGTGGTCGAACACCGGGGAGCTGTTTTTT.

The J gene is TRBJ2-5, the V gene TRBV20-1, with D perhaps matching TRBD1 (5 bases). The CDR3 contains 15 residues. Per the germline V gene, CDR1 is DFQATT and CDR2 is SNEGSKA (reference sequence). Trimming stripped 6 bases from V and 1 base from J, with 18 bases between. This CDR3 is CSAGSDQGTQETQYF. CDR3 DNA: TGCAGTGCGGGTTCCGATCAGGGCACCCAAGAGACCCAGTACTTC.

The chain uses TRBV4-3 and TRBJ2-1, with 8 bases identical to TRBD2. J was trimmed by 7 bases and V by 0 bases; bases with no gene match: 5. This CDR3 contains 15 residues. The germline V gene encodes CDR1 LGHNA and CDR2 YSLEER. Here the CDR3 reads CASSQDSGSTNEQFF. CDR3 nucleotide sequence: TGCGCCAGCAGCCAAGACAGCGGGAGTACGAATGAGCAGTTCTTC.

V usage is TRBV20-1 and J usage is TRBJ2-7, with no clear D. Germline CDR1 reads DFQATT; CDR2 reads SNEGSKA (reference sequence). This CDR3 has 12 residues. Between the trimmed V and J ends, which lost 5 bases and 2 bases, there was a span of 10 bases. Written as DNA, the CDR3 is TGCAGTGCTCTGACGTCCACCTACGAGCAGTACTTC. Translated: CSALTSTYEQYF.

This clonotype was observed once. The chain links TRBV10-2 to TRBJ2-1; 9 positions match TRBD1. With V trimmed by 2 bases and J by 8 bases, 10 bases remained unmatched. The germline V gene encodes CDR1 WSHSY and CDR2 SAAADI. The CDR3 covers 16 residues. CDR3 in amino acids: CASSEQGQGLGYEQFF. The CDR3 DNA follows: TGCGCCAGCAGTGAGCAAGGACAGGGGCTTGGCTATGAGCAGTTCTTC.